A single sample is the source of the 18 T cell receptor beta chains below, sequenced in a study of shared clonotypes between healthy human individuals. Assay: immunoSEQ multiplex PCR; the TCRdb copy retains only in-frame clones and omits some. Of roughly 490,000 clones listed, approximately 79% were seen once; the top ten hold over 9.5%. The material sequenced was PBMCs. The receptors come from a woman aged 40 to 49 in good health. Some clones in this sample may be carry-over from other donors' samples.

The chain carries TRBV7-2 and TRBJ2-2; perhaps TRBD1 as D (5 bases). V dropped 2 bases and J dropped 2 bases, with 6 bases sitting between them. There are 14 residues in the CDR3. Germline V lookup: CDR1 SGHTA, CDR2 FQGNSA. The CDR3 DNA reads as TGTGCCAGCAGCTTACAGGGAAACACCGGGGAGCTGTTTTTT. Translation: CASSLQGNTGELFF. The whole variable domain, filled in from reference TRBV7-2 and TRBJ2-2, reads GAGVSQSPSNKVTEKGKDVELRCDPISGHTALYWYRQSLGQGLEFLIYFQGNSAPDKSGLPSDRFSAERTGGSVSTLTIQRTQQEDSAVYLCASSLQGNTGELFFGEGSRLTVL.

Remarks on this clone: Here the CDR3 omits its conserved ending phenylalanine or tryptophan, so a read error is the likely source. Additional DNA sequences in this sample encode the identical CDR3. The chain links TRBV29-1 to TRBJ1-1; D gene unclear. The V gene lost 4 bases and the J gene lost 1 base, with 13 bases spanning the gap. Germline V gives CDR1 SQVTM, CDR2 ANQGSEA. The CDR3 is 14 amino acids. CDR3 sequence reads: CSVASWASNTEAFI. Written as DNA, the CDR3 is TGCAGCGTTGCTTCCTGGGCGTCGAACACTGAAGCTTTCATT.

This chain uses TRBV5-1 with TRBJ1-1; D is ambiguous. Germline assignment: CDR1 SGHRS and CDR2 YFSETQ. There are 13 residues in the CDR3. V was trimmed by 0 bases and J by 3 bases, leaving 6 bases between them. The CDR3 nucleotides read TGCGCCAGCAGCTTGGCGTCCGACACTGAAGCTTTCTTT. It yields the protein CASSLASDTEAFF.

This chain connects TRBV6-1 to TRBJ2-2; D is unclear. The V end lost 4 bases, the J end lost 4 bases, and 7 bases lay between the germline ends. The CDR3 length is 13 residues. From germline, CDR1 is MNHNS and CDR2 SASEGT. CDR3 loop: CASSAGPTGELFF. CDR3 nucleotide sequence: TGTGCCAGCAGTGCCGGTCCCACCGGGGAGCTGTTTTTT.

The chain joins TRBV29-1 to TRBJ2-7; 7 bases match TRBD1. Trimming cost V 7 bases and J 6 bases; bases outside gene matches: 12. CDR1 SQVTM and CDR2 ANQGSEA come from the germline V gene. This CDR3 region has 13 residues. CDR3 region: CSAGTDAGVEQYF. The DNA of the CDR3 is TGCAGCGCTGGGACAGATGCCGGGGTCGAGCAGTACTTC.

The table lists this clone with many counts. The chain recombines TRBV7-8 with TRBJ1-1; 7 bases agree with TRBD1. The germline V gene encodes CDR1 SGHVS and CDR2 FQNEAQ. V shed 7 bases and J 5 bases; nucleotides not matched to a gene: 13. The CDR3 has 15 residues. The CDR3 DNA reads TGTGCCAGCATCCCTACCGGACAGGCGAATACTGAAGCTTTCTTT. Encoded protein: CASIPTGQANTEAFF.

With respect to this clone: A read error may produce the germline difference seen at one junction end. This chain's CDR3 is CVSSESTSAPYGYTF. The CDR3 nucleotides read TGCGTCAGCAGTGAGTCGACCAGCGCCCCTTATGGCTACACCTTC. J is TRBJ1-2 and V is TRBV10-2, with D uncertain. Germline values: CDR1 WSHSY, CDR2 SAAADI. The CDR3 extends over 15 amino acids.

The chain combines TRBV27 with TRBJ2-7; D uncertain. Germline CDR1 and CDR2: MNHEY and SMNVEV (reference sequence). The CDR3 extends over 14 amino acids. V gave up 6 bases and J gave up 0 bases, with 12 bases separating them. DNA for the CDR3: TGTGCCAGCAGCCGTGGACGGAGCTCCTACGAGCAGTACTTC. Its protein is CASSRGRSSYEQYF.

The sample holds a few counts of this clone. This chain uses TRBV7-9 with TRBJ1-1, with TRBD1 as a possible D gene (5 bases). The germline V gene encodes CDR1 SEHNR and CDR2 FQNEAQ (reference sequence). This CDR3 has 13 residues. Trimming cost V 1 base and J 4 bases, with 7 bases left between them. The CDR3 DNA follows: TGTGCCAGCAGCTTAGTACAGGCCACTGAAGCTTTCTTT. Encoded protein: CASSLVQATEAFF.

This chain links TRBV12-1 with TRBJ2-5; the table's D gene call, TRBD2, was not cross checked with the DNA. TRBV12-1 is tagged as a pseudogene. The CDR3 is made up of 16 amino acids. Here the CDR3 reads CASSLCLAGGQETQYF. CDR3 sequence (DNA): TGTGCCAGCAGCTTGTGCCTAGCGGGCGGTCAAGAGACCCAGTACTTC.

This rearrangement joins TRBV7-6 to TRBJ1-4; 12 bases are a match to TRBD1. Losses at the gene ends were 0 bases for V and 7 bases for J; bases not matched to a gene: 18. CDR3 length: 21 amino acids. CDR1 and CDR2 (germline): SGHVS, FNYEAQ. The CDR3 DNA is TGTGCCAGCAGCTTAGCGCCGACCGGGACAGGGGGCGTTTTGTCGGGTGAAAAACTGTTTTTT. It is translated as CASSLAPTGTGGVLSGEKLFF.

The V and J genes are TRBV10-2 and TRBJ1-5; D is unresolved. This CDR3 is 14 amino acids long. Germline V gene sequence: CDR1 WSHSY, CDR2 SAAADI. V lost 2 bases and J lost 6, with 11 bases in between. CDR3 residues: CASSETGWTQPQHF. CDR3 DNA sequence: TGCGCCAGCAGTGAGACGGGCTGGACTCAGCCCCAGCATTTT.

The chain employs TRBV4-1 and TRBJ2-1, with TRBD1 matching over 8 bases. CDR1 MGHRA and CDR2 YSYEKL come from the germline V gene. This CDR3 is built from 17 residues. Trimming took 3 bases from V and 4 from J; bases not matched to a gene: 11. The CDR3 nucleotides are TGCGCCAGCAGCCAGGGACCTGGACAGGGCGGATACAATGAGCAGTTCTTC. Protein: CASSQGPGQGGYNEQFF.

The V gene is TRBV28, the J gene TRBJ1-2; 7 bases fit TRBD1. Trimming cost V 7 bases and J 1 base; bases outside gene matches: 6. The CDR3 runs to 14 residues. Germline V gene data show CDR1 as MDHEN and CDR2 as SYDVKM. This CDR3 reads CASTLTGLNYGYTF. CDR3 nucleotides: TGTGCCAGCACTCTGACAGGGCTTAACTATGGCTACACCTTC.

The gene calls are TRBV29-1 and TRBJ1-4; 9 bases line up with TRBD1. The germline CDR1 and CDR2 sequences are SQVTM and ANQGSEA. The V and J ends lost 7 bases and 7 bases, in that order; junction bases with no gene match: 7. This CDR3 spans 13 amino acids. The CDR3 spells CSARTGATEKLFF. The CDR3 DNA reads TGCAGCGCCCGGACAGGGGCCACTGAAAAACTGTTTTTT. Using reference TRBV29-1 and TRBJ1-4 for the parts outside the CDR3, the full variable domain is SAVISQKPSRDICQRGTSLTIQCQVDSQVTMMFWYRQQPGQSLTLIATANQGSEATYESGFVIDKFPISRPNLTFSTLTVSNMSPEDSSIYLCSARTGATEKLFFGSGTQLSVL.

The V call is TRBV19, the J call TRBJ2-7, with D unresolved. CDR3 length equals 11 residues. From germline, CDR1 is LNHDA and CDR2 SQIVND (reference sequence). V was cut by 3 bases and J by 3 bases, with 3 bases left in between. The CDR3 reads CASSIGYEQYF. CDR3 nucleotides: TGTGCCAGTAGTATTGGCTACGAGCAGTACTTC.

The chain has TRBV10-3 and TRBJ2-2; the match to TRBD2 covers 11 bases. The junction had 1 base not matched to a gene; V was cut back by 10 bases and J by 3 bases. CDR1 and CDR2 from the germline V gene are ENHRY and SYGVKD. The CDR3 covers 13 residues. Here the CDR3 reads CATGLADTGELFF. The CDR3 coding sequence is TGTGCCACGGGACTAGCGGACACCGGGGAGCTGTTTTTT.

On this clone: A junction end diverges from the germline sequence, so it may reflect a read error. The sample contains more than one DNA sequence encoding this CDR3. The chain joins TRBV5-6 to TRBJ1-2; a weak D match, TRBD1 (5 bases). The CDR3 is 13 residues long. Germline-derived CDR1 and CDR2 are SGHDT and YYEEEE. CDR3 in amino acids: CASSSTGDGGYTF. The CDR3 nucleotides read TGTGCCAGTAGCTCCACAGGAGACGGTGGCTACACCTTC.